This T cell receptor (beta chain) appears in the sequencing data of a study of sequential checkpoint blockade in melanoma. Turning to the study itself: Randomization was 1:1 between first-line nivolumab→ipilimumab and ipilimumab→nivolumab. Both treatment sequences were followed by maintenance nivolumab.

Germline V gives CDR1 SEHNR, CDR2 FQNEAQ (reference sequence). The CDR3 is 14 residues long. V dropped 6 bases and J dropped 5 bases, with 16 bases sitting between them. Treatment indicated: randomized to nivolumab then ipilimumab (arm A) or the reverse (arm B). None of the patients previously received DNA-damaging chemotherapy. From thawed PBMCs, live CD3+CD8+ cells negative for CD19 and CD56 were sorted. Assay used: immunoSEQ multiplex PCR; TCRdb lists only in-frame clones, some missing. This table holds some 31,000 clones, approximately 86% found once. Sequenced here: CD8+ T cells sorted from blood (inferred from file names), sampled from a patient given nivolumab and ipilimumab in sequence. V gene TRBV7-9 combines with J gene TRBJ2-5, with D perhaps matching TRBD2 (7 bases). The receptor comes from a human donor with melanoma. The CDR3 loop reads CASRVEGGLETQYF. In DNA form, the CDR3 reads TGTGCCAGCAGAGTGGAGGGGGGGCTGGAGACCCAGTACTTC.